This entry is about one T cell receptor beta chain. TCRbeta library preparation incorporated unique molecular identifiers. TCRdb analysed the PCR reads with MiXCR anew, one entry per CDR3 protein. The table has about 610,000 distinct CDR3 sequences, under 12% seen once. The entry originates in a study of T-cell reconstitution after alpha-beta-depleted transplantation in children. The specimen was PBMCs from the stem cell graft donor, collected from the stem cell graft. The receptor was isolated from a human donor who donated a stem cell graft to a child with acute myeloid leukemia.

CDR3 amino acids: CASSLLGLAGNIQYF. In DNA, the CDR3 is TGTGCCAGCAGTTTATTGGGGCTAGCGGGAAACATTCAGTACTTC. This chain links TRBV28 with TRBJ2-4, with 8 nucleotides matching TRBD2. V shed 1 base, J shed 6 bases, and the junction held 5 bases outside the gene matches. Germline V gives CDR1 MDHEN, CDR2 SYDVKM. This CDR3 has 15 amino acids. Looking up the rest from reference TRBV28 and TRBJ2-4 gives the full variable domain: DVKVTQSSRYLVKRTGEKVFLECVQDMDHENMFWYRQDPGLGLRLIYFSYDVKMKEKGDIPEGYSVSREKKERFSLILESASTNQTSMYLCASSLLGLAGNIQYFGAGTRLSVL.